One T cell receptor beta chain is described in this entry. Its specific antigen is unknown. No quality values exist for individual bases; no much larger clone is one base distant. The immunoSEQ Assay, a bias-controlled multiplex PCR, was used to amplify TCRbeta CDR3 regions from genomic DNA. Regarding the original processing steps: Nucleated cell counts per sample were estimated from amplification of reference gene primers within the assay. To quantify the absolute abundance of each unique TCRbeta CDR3 rearrangement, sequence reads were collapsed and filtered. For each sample, productive Simpson clonality was calculated as the square root of Simpson's diversity index over productive rearrangements. TCRdb carries this immuneACCESS record with in-frame sequences only. Its versions omit some clonotypes, under half of them owing to an unresolved V gene in the studies checked, with the rest unexplained. The DNA was the basis for D and trimming; V, J and clone size are from that table. The sample table records 190,000 or so clones; around 81% of these occur just once. Jointly, the top ten make up 0.85% to 0.95% of the sample.

CDR1 is given as SGHRS and CDR2 as YFSETQ, both from the germline V gene. The V end loses 0 bases and the J end loses 7 bases, and a stretch of 10 bases separates them. From the cysteine up to the phenylalanine, the CDR3 has a length of 13 residues. Only the CDR3 region is kept as DNA, spanning 39 bases read in frame from base 1. This specimen belongs to a study of blood T cell repertoires in COVID-19 (dated by TCRdb to about 2020). Concerning the study at large: The collaborator samples originated in the United States, Italy and Spain and spanned the acute and convalescent phases of COVID-19. The material from the prospective study consisted of cDNA or gDNA derived from T cells, B-cell-depleted T cells, or PBMCs. Subjects who had been exposed to COVID-19, were actively infected with it, or had recovered from it provided the deeply sampled blood TCRbeta repertoires that made up the dataset. The repertoires were released in a freely available public database meant as a resource for research on the immune response to SARS-CoV-2. The samples were drawn from the first 160 participants of the ongoing ImmuneRACE study and from 950 to 1,500 subjects provided by 6 global collaborators. Nearly every sample came with metadata listing a de-identified subject ID, COVID-19 status, age in years and sex. HLA class I and class II types, where available, came from metadata supplied by the sample provider rather than from assay-based typing. Results and caveats for the whole study, not just this receptor: The quantity of clinical and demographic metadata differed by source and by participant and was supplied without curation.

At one collaborating source in Seattle, patients were enrolled during active infection and were followed longitudinally through the course of disease. Whole blood was collected in K2EDTA tubes by collaborating institutions according to the institutions' own protocols. For TCRbeta analysis, collaborators shipped samples as frozen whole blood, isolated PBMCs, or DNA extracted from either of those sample types. This TCR was sampled from a man aged 55 to 70 with COVID-19, enrolled during active disease. Source material: peripheral blood. Rearrangement joined TRBV5-1 to TRBJ1-1; the D gene is unclear. The CDR3 is CASSLGADGEAFF. The DNA sequence is given as TGCGCCAGCAGCTTGGGGGCAGACGGTGAAGCTTTCTTT.